The sequence of this T cell receptor beta chain was determined in a study of vaccination and CD4 T cells after COVID-19. The CDR3 runs 14 residues. The V and J ends lost 3 bases and 2 bases respectively, with 9 bases between them. Stated treatment: approximately 10-day PBMC culture with coronavirus spike peptide pools or control peptides (ViraFEST assay). Those CD4+ T cells from the unexposed donor predate the COVID-19 pandemic (2011-2018). IL-2 at approximately 10 IU/ml and peptide pools at roughly 10 ug/ml were added to PBMCs cultured at about 2 million per well. CD4+ T cells that had been cultured provided DNA sequenced with the Oncomine TCR Beta short-read assay. A single record per CDR3 protein comes from TCRdb applying MiXCR to the PCR reads. The table has around 7,800 distinct CDR3 sequences, roughly 59% seen once. This clonotype was detected once. The antigen is not known.

Sequencing was carried out using CD4+ T cells from blood, cultured in vitro. The gene calls are TRBV12-3 or TRBV12-4 and TRBJ2-3, with D perhaps matching TRBD1 (5 bases). This sequence originates from a human donor in good health. The CDR3 region is CASSLQGDTDTQYF. The DNA of the CDR3 is TGTGCCAGCAGTTTGCAGGGCGACACAGATACGCAGTATTTT.